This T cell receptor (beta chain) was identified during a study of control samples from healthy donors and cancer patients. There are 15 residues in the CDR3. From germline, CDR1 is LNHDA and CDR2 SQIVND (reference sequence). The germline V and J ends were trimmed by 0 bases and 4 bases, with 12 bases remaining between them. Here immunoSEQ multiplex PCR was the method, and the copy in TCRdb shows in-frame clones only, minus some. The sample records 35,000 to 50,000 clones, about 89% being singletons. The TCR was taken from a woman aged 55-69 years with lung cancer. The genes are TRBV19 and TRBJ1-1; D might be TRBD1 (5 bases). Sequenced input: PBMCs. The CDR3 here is CASSIEGGVGTEAFF. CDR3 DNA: TGTGCCAGTAGTATAGAGGGAGGGGTGGGCACTGAAGCTTTCTTT.